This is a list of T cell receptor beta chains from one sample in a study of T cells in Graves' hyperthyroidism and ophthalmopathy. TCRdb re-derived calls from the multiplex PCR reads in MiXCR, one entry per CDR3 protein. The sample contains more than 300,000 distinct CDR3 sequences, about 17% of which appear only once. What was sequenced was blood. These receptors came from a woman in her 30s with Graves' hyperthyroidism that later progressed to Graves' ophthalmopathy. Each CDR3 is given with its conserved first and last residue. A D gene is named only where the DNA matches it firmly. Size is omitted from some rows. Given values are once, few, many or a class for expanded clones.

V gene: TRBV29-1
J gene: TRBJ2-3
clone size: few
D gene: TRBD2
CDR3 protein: CSGIAGGPSTDTQYF
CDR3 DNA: TGCAGCGGCATAGCGGGGGGGCCTAGCACAGATACGCAGTATTTT

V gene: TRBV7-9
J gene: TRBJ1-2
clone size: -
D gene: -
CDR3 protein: CASSPLGAPYGYTF
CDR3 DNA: TGTGCCAGCAGCCCCCTTGGGGCGCCATATGGCTACACCTTC

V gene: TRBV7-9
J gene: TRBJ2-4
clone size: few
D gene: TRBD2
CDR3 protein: CASSSEREPGDIQYF
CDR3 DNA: TGTGCCAGCAGCTCGGAGCGGGAGCCTGGGGACATTCAGTACTTC

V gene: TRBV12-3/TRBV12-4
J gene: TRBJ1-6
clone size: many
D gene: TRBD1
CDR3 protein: CASSLGTGVRSPLHF
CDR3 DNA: TGTGCCAGCAGTTTAGGGACAGGGGTTCGATCACCCCTCCACTTT

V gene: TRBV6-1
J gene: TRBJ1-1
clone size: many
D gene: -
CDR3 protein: CASSEPALPMNTEAFF
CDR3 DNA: TGTGCCAGCAGTGAACCGGCTCTTCCCATGAACACTGAAGCTTTCTTT

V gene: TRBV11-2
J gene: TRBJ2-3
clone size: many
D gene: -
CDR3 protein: CASSSAPTVDTQYF
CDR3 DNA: TGTGCCAGCAGCTCGGCCCCGACTGTCGATACGCAGTATTTT

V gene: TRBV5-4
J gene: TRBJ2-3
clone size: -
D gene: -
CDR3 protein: CASSGWGLTTDTQYF
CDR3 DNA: TGTGCCAGCAGCGGTTGGGGCCTCACCACAGATACGCAGTATTTT

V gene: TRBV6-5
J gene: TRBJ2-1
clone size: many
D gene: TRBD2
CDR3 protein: CASSYPSSGRYNEQFF
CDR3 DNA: TGTGCCAGCAGTTACCCCTCTAGCGGGAGGTACAATGAGCAGTTCTTC

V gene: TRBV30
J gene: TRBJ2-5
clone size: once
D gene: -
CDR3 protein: CAWSSGVETQYF
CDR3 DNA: TGTGCCTGGTCTTCAGGGGTAGAGACCCAGTACTTC

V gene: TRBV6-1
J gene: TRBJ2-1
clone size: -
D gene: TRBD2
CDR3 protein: CASRPVAGNYNEQLF
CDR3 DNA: TGTGCCAGCAGACCCGTAGCGGGGAACTACAATGAGCAGCTCTTC

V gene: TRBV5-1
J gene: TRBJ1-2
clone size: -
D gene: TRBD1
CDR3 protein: CASSRGTGGRYGYTF
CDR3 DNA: TGCGCCAGCAGCAGAGGGACAGGGGGAAGGTATGGCTACACCTTC

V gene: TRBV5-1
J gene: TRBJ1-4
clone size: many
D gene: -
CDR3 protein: CASSLVRLGYSTNEKLFF
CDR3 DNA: TGCGCCAGCAGCTTGGTTCGACTGGGATATTCAACTAATGAAAAACTGTTTTTT

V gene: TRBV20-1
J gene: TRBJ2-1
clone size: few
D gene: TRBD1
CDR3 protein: CSARDREEQFF
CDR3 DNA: TGCAGTGCTAGGGACAGGGAAGAGCAGTTCTTC

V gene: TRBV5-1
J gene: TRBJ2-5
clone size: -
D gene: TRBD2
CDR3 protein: CASSLTPTSGSVETQYF
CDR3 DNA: TGCGCCAGCAGCTTGACCCCGACTAGCGGGAGCGTGGAGACCCAGTACTTC

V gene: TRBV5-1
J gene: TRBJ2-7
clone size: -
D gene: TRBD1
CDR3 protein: CASSLVRTGYEQYF
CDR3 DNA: TGCGCCAGCAGCTTGGTTCGGACAGGCTACGAGCAGTACTTC

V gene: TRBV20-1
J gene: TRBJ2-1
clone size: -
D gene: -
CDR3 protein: CSAQNFRISNEQFF
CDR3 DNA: TGCAGTGCGCAGAACTTCCGAATCTCAAATGAGCAGTTCTTC

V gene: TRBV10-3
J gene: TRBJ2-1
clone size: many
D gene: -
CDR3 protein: CAFAAGTTDNEQFF
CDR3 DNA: TGTGCCTTTGCTGCCGGGACAACCGACAATGAGCAGTTCTTC

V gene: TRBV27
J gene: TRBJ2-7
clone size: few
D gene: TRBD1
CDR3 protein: CASSSTGTGRYEQYF
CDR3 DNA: TGTGCCAGCAGTTCCACCGGGACAGGGAGGTACGAGCAGTACTTC

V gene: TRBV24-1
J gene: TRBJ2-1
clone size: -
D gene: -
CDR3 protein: CATSDLHPGSSYNEQFF
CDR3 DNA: TGTGCCACCAGTGACCTCCATCCAGGGAGCTCCTACAATGAGCAGTTCTTC

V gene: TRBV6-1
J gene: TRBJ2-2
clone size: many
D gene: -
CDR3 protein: CASSQQASNTGELFF
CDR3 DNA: TGTGCCAGCAGTCAACAGGCCTCGAACACCGGGGAGCTGTTTTTT

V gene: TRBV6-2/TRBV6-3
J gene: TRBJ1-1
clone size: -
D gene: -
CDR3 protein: CATNSGVGRTEAFF
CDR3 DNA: TGTGCCACTAACTCGGGCGTGGGCAGGACTGAAGCTTTCTTT

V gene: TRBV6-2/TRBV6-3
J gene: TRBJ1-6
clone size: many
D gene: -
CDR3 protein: CASSWGVSDSPLHF
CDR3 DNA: TGTGCCAGCAGTTGGGGGGTTTCGGATTCACCCCTCCACTTT

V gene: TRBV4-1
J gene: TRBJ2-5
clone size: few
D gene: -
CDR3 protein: CASSQDGVVGQETQYF
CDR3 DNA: TGCGCCAGCAGCCAAGATGGGGTGGTGGGCCAAGAGACCCAGTACTTC

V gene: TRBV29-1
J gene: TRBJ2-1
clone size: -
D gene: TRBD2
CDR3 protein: CSGKTSGDDNEQFF
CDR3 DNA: TGCAGCGGGAAGACTAGCGGGGACGACAATGAGCAGTTCTTC

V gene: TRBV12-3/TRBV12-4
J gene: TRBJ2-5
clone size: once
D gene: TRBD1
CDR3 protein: CASRGQGRRETQYF
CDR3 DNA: TGTGCCAGCAGGGGACAGGGGAGGAGAGAGACCCAGTACTTC

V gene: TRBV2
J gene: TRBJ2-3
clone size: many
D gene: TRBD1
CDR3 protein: CASSGQGSTQYF
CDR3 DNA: TGTGCCAGCAGTGGACAGGGGAGTACGCAGTATTTT

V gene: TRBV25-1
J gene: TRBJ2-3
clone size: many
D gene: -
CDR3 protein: CASSDDGSTGTQYF
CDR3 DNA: TGTGCCAGCAGTGATGATGGGAGCACGGGTACGCAGTATTTT

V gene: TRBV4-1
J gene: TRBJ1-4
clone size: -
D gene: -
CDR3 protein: CASSQGEIRGEKLFF
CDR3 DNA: TGCGCCAGCAGCCAAGGGGAGATTCGCGGTGAAAAACTGTTTTTT

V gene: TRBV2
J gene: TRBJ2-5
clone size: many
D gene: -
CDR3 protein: CASMRGYQETQYF
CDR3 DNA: TGTGCCAGCATGAGGGGCTATCAAGAGACCCAGTACTTC